A single T cell receptor beta chain is shown here with its context. Its matching antigen is unknown. Some clones are missing from TCRdb's copy, which holds only in-frame ones; the method was immunoSEQ multiplex PCR. The sample includes about 120,000 clones, roughly nine tenths of them seen just once. The data originate from a study of T cell responses to AZD1222 COVID-19 vaccine. Points from the study as a whole: Baseline antibody screening turned up just a handful of seropositive AZD1222 recipients. Most donors were white British and more were female, and clonal diversity was possibly underestimated. Dominant CD4 TCR responses targeted spike regions 160-218 and 743-854. Nearly half of spike-specific TCRs reportedly target unmutated variant regions.

Trimming pared 3 bases from V and 0 bases from J, leaving 11 bases between. CDR1 is KGHSH, CDR2 LQKENI, per germline. The CDR3 sequence is 16 residues long. The rearrangement uses TRBV18 and TRBJ1-4; D not resolved. The TCR comes from an adult in good health. Source: peripheral blood, taken on day 0 of AZD1222 vaccination. The CDR3 loop is CASSPNRGATNEKLFF. CDR3 bases: TGTGCCAGCTCACCCAACCGGGGTGCAACTAATGAAAAACTGTTTTTT.